This T cell receptor (beta chain) was retrieved from a study of Ad26.COV2.S vaccination and SARS-CoV-2 variants (dated by TCRdb to about 2021). About the full investigation: Donors in the vaccine arm were drawn from COV1001, a phase I-IIa trial of Ad26.COV2.S in healthy adults that was multicentre, randomized, double-blind and placebo-controlled. Ad26.COV2.S was given intramuscularly at 5x10^10 or 1x10^11 viral particles, as a single shot or as two shots 56 days apart. TCRbeta repertoire sequencing was used to assess the specificity and breadth of SARS-CoV-2-reactive T cell receptors after Ad26.COV2.S vaccination. The TCR-sequenced set comprised about 32 samples: some 19 Ad26.COV2.S vaccine recipients, 5 placebo recipients and 8 SARS-CoV-2 convalescent individuals. Participants in the trial were split at random into five groups of five each, receiving low-dose or high-dose Ad26.COV2.S once or twice, or else placebo on both occasions. Investigators did not know the trial group allocation while performing experiments and assessing outcomes. On the study overall, not on this receptor specifically: After vaccination, spike-specific CD8+ and CD4+ T cell responses were reported to show substantial breadth. The study was not powered for comparison of responses between vaccine doses or regimens. The authors noted that the TCR breadth and depth analyses may have underestimated total T cell responses. Comparable non-spike TCR breadth was observed between vaccine and placebo recipients, consistent with only spike being contained in the vaccine. Ad26.COV2.S recipients had higher spike-specific TCR breadth than placebo recipients (P = 0.0014).

Trimming removed 4 bases from V and 5 bases from J; the gene matches leave 4 bases unexplained. Including cysteine and phenylalanine, the CDR3 has 14 amino acids. The only DNA kept is the CDR3, 42 bases in frame from the first base. Reading the germline V gene (reference sequence) gives CDR1 SEHNR and CDR2 FQNEAQ. TCRbeta CDR3 regions were sequenced with the immunoSEQ Assay. After extraction, genomic DNA underwent amplification by bias-controlled multiplex PCR, followed by high-throughput sequencing. The paper's processing steps were these. Collapsing and filtering of sequences were performed to quantify the absolute abundance of each unique TCRbeta CDR3 region. T cell fraction was estimated by normalizing TCRbeta template counts to usable DNA, with usable DNA measured through amplification of reference genes found in all nucleated cells. Repertoire TCRs were annotated as SARS-CoV-2-specific when V gene, CDR3 amino acid sequence and J gene were exactly matched to a known reactive TCR set. MIRA supplied the reference SARS-CoV-2 TCR set, which was filtered for enrichment in COVID-19-positive ImmuneCODE repertoires so that public or cross-reactive TCRs were removed. Based on the MIRA antigens, annotated TCRs were further analysed at the level of specific ORF or position within ORF. Breadth was defined as the number of annotated unique rearrangements divided by the total number of unique productive rearrangements, and depth was defined as the summed frequency of the annotated unique rearrangements. Group comparisons of TCR breadth used two-sided Wilcoxon rank-sum tests. In its TCRdb copy, this immuneACCESS table keeps in-frame sequences only and misses some clones. Where compared with another copy, unresolved V genes explain less than half of these, and the others have no known cause. V, J and clone size reflect that table, while D and trimming were determined from the DNA. For this sample there are approximately 420,000 clones; around nine tenths appear just once. The ten largest clonotypes hold about 3.6% of the sample.

On this clone itself: Its specific antigen is unknown. One base away there is no much larger clone; base qualities are not given.

The treatment or condition label for this specimen denotes: around 19 received Ad26.COV2.S at low or high dose, single or two shots; about five received placebo; per-sample allocation not given. For vaccine and placebo recipients, repertoires were sequenced using samples collected on day 63 after the first injection. In Cohort 1b, more than 20 adults aged 18-55 years were enrolled at a single site in Boston, USA, between 29 July and 7 August 2020. Ad26.COV2.S was a replication-incompetent adenovirus type 26 vector expressing a prefusion-stabilized SARS-CoV-2 spike protein from the original Wuhan strain.

The sample consisted of peripheral blood, taken in a trial of Ad26.COV2.S vaccine versus placebo. This sequence was found in a person aged 18 to 65 who received the Ad26.COV2.S COVID-19 vaccine or a placebo. This chain is built from TRBV7-9 and TRBJ2-1, and 8 junctional nucleotides match TRBD1. For the CDR3, the sequence is CASSSTGVHNEQFF. The nucleotide sequence is given as TGTGCCAGCAGCTCGACAGGGGTCCACAATGAGCAGTTCTTC. Supplemented by the reference TRBV7-9 and TRBJ2-1 proteins around the CDR3, the complete variable domain is DTGVSQNPRHKITKRGQNVTFRCDPISEHNRLYWYRQTLGQGPEFLTYFQNEAQLEKSRLLSDRFSAERPKGSFSTLEIQRTEQGDSAMYLCASSSTGVHNEQFFGPGTRLTVL.